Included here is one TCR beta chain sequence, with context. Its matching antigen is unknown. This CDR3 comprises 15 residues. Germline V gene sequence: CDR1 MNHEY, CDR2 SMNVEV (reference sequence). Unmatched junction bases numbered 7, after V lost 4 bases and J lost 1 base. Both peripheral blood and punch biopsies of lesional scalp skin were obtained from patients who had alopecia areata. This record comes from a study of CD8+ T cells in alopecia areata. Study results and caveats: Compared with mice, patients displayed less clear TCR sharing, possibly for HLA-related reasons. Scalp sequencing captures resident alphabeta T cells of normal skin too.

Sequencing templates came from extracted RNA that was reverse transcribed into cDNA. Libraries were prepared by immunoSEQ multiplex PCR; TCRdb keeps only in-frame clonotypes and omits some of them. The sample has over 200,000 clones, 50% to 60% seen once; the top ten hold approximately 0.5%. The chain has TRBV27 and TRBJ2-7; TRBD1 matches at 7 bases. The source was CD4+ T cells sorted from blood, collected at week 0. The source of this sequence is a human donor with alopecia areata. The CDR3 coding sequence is TGTGCCAGCAGTTCGTTGGGACAGCTTTCCTACGAGCAGTACTTC. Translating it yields CASSSLGQLSYEQYF.